The clone carrying this TCR beta chain was recorded many times. Its antigen is unknown. As to time point: persistent/refractory GD, antithyroid drugs over 5 years with positive TRAb. Scientists built the TCR library using RNA that was extracted from PBMCs. The source of the patients was an endocrinology department in Xi'an, China. Trimming at V came to 2 bases and at J to 3 bases, leaving 14 bases not matched to a gene. CDR3 size: 18 residues. In germline, CDR1 is ENHRY, CDR2 SYGVKD. This sample stems from a study of regulatory T cells in long-lasting Graves disease. Overall study findings and caveats: With persistent disease, TRBV28, TRBJ1-2 and TRBJ2-5 were the favored segments.

CDR3-region Arm-PCR and iRepertoire HTBI primers produced the TCR beta libraries. Via MiXCR, TCRdb re-called the multiplex PCR reads, giving one row per CDR3 protein. This table holds more than 650,000 distinct CDR3 sequences, about 30% found once. The sequence derives from a female donor with Graves disease. This chain joins TRBV10-3 and TRBJ1-1; 8 nucleotides line up with TRBD1. Sequences were derived from peripheral blood mononuclear cells (PBMCs), sampled when the disease was refractory, from a patient treated with antithyroid drugs. CDR3: CAISEHPGQATTHTEAFF. The CDR3 DNA sequence: TGTGCCATCAGTGAGCATCCGGGACAGGCTACGACACACACTGAAGCTTTCTTT.